The entry below describes one T cell receptor beta chain. What it binds is unknown. The sample belongs to a study of neurological immune-mediated disorders. Study-level points and caveats: None of the CDR3 amino acid sequences in expanded clones turned up in more than one subject, which points to private repertoires in all groups.

The V end lost 4 bases, the J end lost 4 bases, and 14 bases lay between the germline ends. The CDR3 consists of 14 residues. Per germline, CDR1 SGHRS and CDR2 YFSETQ. From the 5' RACE reads, TCRdb called clonotypes with MiXCR, one entry per CDR3 protein. The table shows over 35,000 distinct CDR3 sequences, with roughly 4.1% occurring only once. The chain carries TRBV5-1 and TRBJ1-1, with D perhaps TRBD1 (5 bases). The source of this sequence is a woman between 55 and 75 years old with multiple sclerosis. The sample taken for sequencing was PBMCs. The CDR3 nucleotides are TGCGCCAGCAGCGCCGTTCGAGGGGTCACTGAAGCTTTCTTT. This translates into CASSAVRGVTEAFF.